This T cell receptor beta chain was profiled in a study of cytomegalovirus exposure and HLA in healthy donors. Background on the study: Clustering assigned about 79% of the roughly 430 genotyped donors to the Caucasian-associated ancestry cluster. Whole-study results and caveats: Later on, an analysis found that several of the most significant clusters appeared to be linked to common viral pathogens, which included parvovirus B19. Reports indicated that the classifier achieved high specificity and sensitivity in diagnosing cytomegalovirus status. With later analysis, a missense DCLRE1C variant became linked to TCR beta V- and J-gene trimming.

This CDR3 contains 15 residues. Losses at the gene ends were 1 base for V and 5 bases for J; bases not matched to a gene: 4. Germline V CDR1 and CDR2: MNHNY, SVGAGI (reference sequence). In this sample, this clone turned up a few times. The antigen is not known. It was with 60 Vbeta and 13 Jbeta primers that the PCR ran. TCRdb's table, derived via immunoSEQ multiplex PCR, lists solely in-frame clones and lacks some. The data show about 150,000 clones, about 80% seen once. The chain links TRBV6-6 to TRBJ1-4, with 7 bases identical to TRBD1. The clonotype comes from a male donor in good health and CMV-seronegative. Source material: PBMCs. The CDR3 DNA follows: TGTGCCAGCAGTTACTTGGGACAGACGAATGAAAAACTGTTTTTT. Protein sequence: CASSYLGQTNEKLFF.